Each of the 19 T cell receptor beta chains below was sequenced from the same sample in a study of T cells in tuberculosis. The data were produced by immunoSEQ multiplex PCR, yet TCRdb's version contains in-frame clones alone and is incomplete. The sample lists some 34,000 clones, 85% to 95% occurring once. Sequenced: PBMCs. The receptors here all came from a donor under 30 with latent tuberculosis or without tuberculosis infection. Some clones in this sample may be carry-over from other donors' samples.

CDR3 loop: CASSIGQGHYEQYF. DNA for the CDR3: TGCGCCAGCAGTATAGGACAGGGGCACTACGAGCAGTACTTC. The chain employs TRBV4-1 and TRBJ2-7; 9 nucleotides align to TRBD1. The CDR3 runs 14 residues. Germline trimming cut 6 bases from V and 3 bases from J; bases unmatched to any gene: 6. Germline V lookup: CDR1 MGHRA, CDR2 YSYEKL.

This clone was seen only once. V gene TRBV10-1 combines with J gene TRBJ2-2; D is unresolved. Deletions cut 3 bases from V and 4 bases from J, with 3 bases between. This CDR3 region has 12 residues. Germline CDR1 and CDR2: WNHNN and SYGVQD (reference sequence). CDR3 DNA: TGCGCCAGCAGTGAACTCACCGGGGAGCTGTTTTTT. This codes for CASSELTGELFF.

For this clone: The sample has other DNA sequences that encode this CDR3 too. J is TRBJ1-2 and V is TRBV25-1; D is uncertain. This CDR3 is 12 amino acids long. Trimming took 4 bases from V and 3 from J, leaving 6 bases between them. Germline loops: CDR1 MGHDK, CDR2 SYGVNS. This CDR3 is CASSAGYYGYTF. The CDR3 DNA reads TGTGCCAGCAGTGCGGGGTACTATGGCTACACCTTC.

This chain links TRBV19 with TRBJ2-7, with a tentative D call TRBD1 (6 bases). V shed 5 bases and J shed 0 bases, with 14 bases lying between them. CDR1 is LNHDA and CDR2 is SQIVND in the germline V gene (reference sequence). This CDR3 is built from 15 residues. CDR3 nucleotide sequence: TGTGCCAGTAGTCGTTCGGCAGGGGCCTCCTACGAGCAGTACTTC. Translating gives CASSRSAGASYEQYF.

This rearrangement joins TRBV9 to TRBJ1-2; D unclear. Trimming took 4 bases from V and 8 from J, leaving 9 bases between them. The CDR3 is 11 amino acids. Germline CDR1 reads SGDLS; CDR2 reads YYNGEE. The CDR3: CASSSRAGYTF. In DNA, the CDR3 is TGTGCCAGCAGCTCCCGAGCGGGCTACACCTTC.

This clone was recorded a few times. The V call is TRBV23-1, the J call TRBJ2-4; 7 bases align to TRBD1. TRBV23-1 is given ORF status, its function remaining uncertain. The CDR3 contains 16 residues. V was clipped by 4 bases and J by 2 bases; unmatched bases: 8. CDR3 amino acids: CASSRVDRETKNIQYF. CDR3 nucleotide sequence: TGCGCCAGCAGTCGCGTCGACAGGGAAACCAAAAACATTCAGTACTTC.

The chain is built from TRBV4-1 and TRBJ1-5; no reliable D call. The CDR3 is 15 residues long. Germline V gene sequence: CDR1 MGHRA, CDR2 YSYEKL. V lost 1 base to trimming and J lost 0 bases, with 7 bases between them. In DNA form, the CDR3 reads TGCGCCAGCAGCCAAGGGCCTTTTAGCAATCAGCCCCAGCATTTT. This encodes CASSQGPFSNQPQHF.

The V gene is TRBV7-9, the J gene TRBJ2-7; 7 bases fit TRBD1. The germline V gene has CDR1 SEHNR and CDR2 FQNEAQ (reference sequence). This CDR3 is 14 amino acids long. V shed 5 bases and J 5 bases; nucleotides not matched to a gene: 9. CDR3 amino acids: CASSRQGITDEQYF. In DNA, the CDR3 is TGTGCCAGCAGCCGACAGGGAATCACCGACGAGCAGTACTTC.

The chain's CDR3 is CASSQMEGAFNEQYF. The CDR3 DNA is TGTGCCAGCAGCCAAATGGAGGGGGCCTTCAACGAGCAGTACTTC. The chain couples TRBV4-2 to TRBJ2-7; D possibly corresponds to TRBD1 (7 bases). Germline V CDR1 and CDR2: LGHNA, YNFKEQ. The CDR3 has 15 residues. Deletions cut 2 bases from V and 5 bases from J, with 16 bases between.

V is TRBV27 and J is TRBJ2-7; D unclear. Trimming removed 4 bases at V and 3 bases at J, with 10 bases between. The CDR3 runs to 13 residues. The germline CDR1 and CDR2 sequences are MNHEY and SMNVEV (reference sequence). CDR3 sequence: CASSSTPSYEQYF. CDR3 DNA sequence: TGTGCCAGCAGTTCGACACCGAGCTACGAGCAGTACTTC.

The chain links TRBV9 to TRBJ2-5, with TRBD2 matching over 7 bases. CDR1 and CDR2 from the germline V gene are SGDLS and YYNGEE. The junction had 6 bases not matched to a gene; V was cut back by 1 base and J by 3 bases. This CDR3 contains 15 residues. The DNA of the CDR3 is TGTGCCAGCAGCGTAAGCGCCGGACTAGAAGAGACCCAGTACTTC. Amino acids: CASSVSAGLEETQYF.

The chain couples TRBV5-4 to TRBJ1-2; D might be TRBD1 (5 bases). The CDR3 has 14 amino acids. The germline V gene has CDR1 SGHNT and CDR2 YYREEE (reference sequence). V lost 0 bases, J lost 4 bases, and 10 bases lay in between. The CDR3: CASSLDPGPYGYTF. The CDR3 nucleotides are TGTGCCAGCAGCTTGGACCCAGGGCCCTATGGCTACACCTTC.

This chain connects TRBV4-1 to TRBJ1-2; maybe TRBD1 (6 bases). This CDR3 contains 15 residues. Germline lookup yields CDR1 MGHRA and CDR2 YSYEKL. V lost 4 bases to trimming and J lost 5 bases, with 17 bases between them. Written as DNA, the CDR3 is TGCGCCAGCAGCCCGGTCAATCAGGGGCGGTATGGCTACACCTTC. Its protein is CASSPVNQGRYGYTF.

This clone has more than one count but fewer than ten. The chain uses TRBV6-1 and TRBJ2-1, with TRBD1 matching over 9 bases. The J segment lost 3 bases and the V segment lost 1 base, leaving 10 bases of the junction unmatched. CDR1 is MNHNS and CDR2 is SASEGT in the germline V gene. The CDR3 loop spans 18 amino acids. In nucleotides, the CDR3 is TGTGCCAGCAGTGAAGGACAGGGGGTCCCACTAATCTACAATGAGCAGTTCTTC. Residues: CASSEGQGVPLIYNEQFF.

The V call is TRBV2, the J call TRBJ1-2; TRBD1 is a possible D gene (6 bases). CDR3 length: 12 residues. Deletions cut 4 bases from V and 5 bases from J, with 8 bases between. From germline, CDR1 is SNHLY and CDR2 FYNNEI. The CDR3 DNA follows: TGTGCCAGCAGTGGACAGGAGTATGGCTACACCTTC. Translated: CASSGQEYGYTF.

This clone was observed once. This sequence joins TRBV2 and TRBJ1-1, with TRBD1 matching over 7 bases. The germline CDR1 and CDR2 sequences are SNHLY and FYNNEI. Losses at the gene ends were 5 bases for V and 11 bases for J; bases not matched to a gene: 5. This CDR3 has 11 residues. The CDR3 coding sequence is TGTGCCAGCAGTTCCGGGACAGTGGCTTTCTTT. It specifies CASSSGTVAFF.

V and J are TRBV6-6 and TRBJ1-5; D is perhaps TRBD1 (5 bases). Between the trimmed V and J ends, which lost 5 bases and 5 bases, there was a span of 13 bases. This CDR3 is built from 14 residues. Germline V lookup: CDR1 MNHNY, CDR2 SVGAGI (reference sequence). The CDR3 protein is CASSTTGGDQPQHF. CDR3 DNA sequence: TGTGCCAGCAGTACTACAGGAGGGGATCAGCCCCAGCATTTT.

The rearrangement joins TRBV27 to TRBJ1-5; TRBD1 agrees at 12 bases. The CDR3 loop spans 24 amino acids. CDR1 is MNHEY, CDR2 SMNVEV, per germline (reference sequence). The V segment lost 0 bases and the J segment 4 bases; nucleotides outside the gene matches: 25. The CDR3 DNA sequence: TGTGCCAGCAGTTTATCCTTTCCGGGACAGGGGGCCGGGGCTTCTTATGGGGCGAATCAGCCCCAGCATTTT. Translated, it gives CASSLSFPGQGAGASYGANQPQHF.

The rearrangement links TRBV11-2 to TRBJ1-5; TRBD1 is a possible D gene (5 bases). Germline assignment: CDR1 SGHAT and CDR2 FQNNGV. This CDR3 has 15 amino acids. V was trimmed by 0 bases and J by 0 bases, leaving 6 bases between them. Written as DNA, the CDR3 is TGTGCCAGCAGCTTAGACGGACATAGCAATCAGCCCCAGCATTTT. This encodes CASSLDGHSNQPQHF.